Following are 18 T cell receptor beta chains from one sample sequenced in a study of blood T cell repertoires in COVID-19. Generated by immunoSEQ multiplex PCR, the TCRdb table keeps only in-frame clones and is missing some. The repertoire holds approximately 270,000 clones, with around 88% as singletons. The sample comprised peripheral blood. The receptor set was obtained from a man aged 25-40 years with acute or convalescent COVID-19.

The DNA of the CDR3 is TGTGCCAGTAGTATCTCCAGCAATCAGCCCCAGCATTTT. Translation: CASSISSNQPQHF. The chain uses TRBV19 and TRBJ1-5; no clear D. The CDR3 is 13 amino acids. Germline V lookup: CDR1 LNHDA, CDR2 SQIVND (reference sequence). Trimming removed 3 bases from V and 1 base from J, with 4 bases in between.

The gene calls are TRBV4-1 and TRBJ2-7; tentatively, D is TRBD1 (5 bases). The CDR3 loop spans 15 amino acids. The germline gives CDR1 MGHRA, CDR2 YSYEKL. The V and J ends lost 0 bases and 3 bases respectively, with 12 bases between them. The CDR3 sequence: CASSQDRRQSYEQYF. The CDR3 coding sequence is TGCGCCAGCAGCCAAGATAGGCGACAGAGCTACGAGCAGTACTTC.

This clone occurred a few times. The V call is TRBV18, the J call TRBJ1-2, with TRBD1 matching 7 bases. CDR3 length: 14 residues. Trimming at V came to 5 bases and at J to 4 bases, leaving 7 bases not matched to a gene. Germline lookup yields CDR1 KGHSH and CDR2 LQKENI. CDR3: CASSSWDSSYGYTF. The DNA for the CDR3 is TGTGCCAGCTCAAGCTGGGACAGCTCCTATGGCTACACCTTC.

The rearrangement joins TRBV4-1 to TRBJ1-5; 7 positions agree with TRBD1. The germline V gene has CDR1 MGHRA and CDR2 YSYEKL. The CDR3 is 17 residues long. Germline trimming cut 3 bases from V and 4 bases from J; bases unmatched to any gene: 12. CDR3 protein: CASSQKIPGQQNQPQHF. DNA of the CDR3: TGCGCCAGCAGCCAGAAAATTCCGGGACAGCAAAATCAGCCCCAGCATTTT.

The V and J genes are TRBV5-1 and TRBJ2-5; the D is unclear. CDR3 length: 15 residues. The ends were cut back, 2 bases at V and 5 bases at J, with 16 bases in the middle. Germline CDR1 SGHRS, CDR2 YFSETQ. The CDR3 is CASSFLGAKQETQYF. CDR3 DNA: TGCGCCAGCAGCTTTTTAGGAGCAAAGCAGGAGACCCAGTACTTC.

This clone was detected only once. The chain links TRBV5-4 to TRBJ2-1; 13 nucleotides line up with TRBD2. In germline, CDR1 is SGHNT, CDR2 YYREEE (reference sequence). This CDR3 comprises 20 residues. With 4 bases clipped from V and 9 bases from J, the junction kept 22 bases outside the gene matches. Here the CDR3 DNA reads TGTGCCAGCAGCATAACTAGCGGGAGGGCCCCTTCGATCGTTACGAGTGAGCAGTTCTTC. Translation: CASSITSGRAPSIVTSEQFF.

This chain connects TRBV28 to TRBJ2-3, with 7 bases fitting TRBD2. CDR3 size: 12 residues. The germline CDR1 and CDR2 sequences are MDHEN and SYDVKM. V lost 8 bases to trimming and J lost 11 bases; unmatched junction nucleotides: 10. CDR3 nucleotide sequence: TGTGCCAGCTCACCAGCGGGGCGGAAGCAGTATTTT. It encodes CASSPAGRKQYF.

The genes are TRBV28 and TRBJ2-7; the D gene is possibly TRBD1 (6 bases). Germline-derived CDR1 and CDR2 are MDHEN and SYDVKM. Trimming removed 5 bases at V and 2 bases at J, with 7 bases between. The length of the CDR3 is 12 residues. CDR3 bases: TGTGCCAGCAGTCGGACAGCCTACGAGCAGTACTTC. Residues: CASSRTAYEQYF.

This sequence joins TRBV5-1 and TRBJ1-1; TRBD1 aligns across 9 bases. Germline CDR1 and CDR2: SGHRS and YFSETQ. The CDR3 spans 14 residues. V gave up 7 bases and J gave up 5 bases; unmatched junction bases: 9. CDR3: CASSLDRGGTEAFF. As DNA, the CDR3 is TGCGCCAGCTCCTTAGACAGGGGGGGAACTGAAGCTTTCTTT.

The genes are TRBV28 and TRBJ1-6; D might be TRBD1 (6 bases). The CDR3 sequence is 13 residues long. The V and J ends lost 9 bases and 2 bases respectively, with 8 bases between them. Germline assignment: CDR1 MDHEN and CDR2 SYDVKM. CDR3 in DNA: TGTGCCAGTCGGACAGCCTATAATTCACCCCTCCACTTT. The encoded protein is CASRTAYNSPLHF. Full variable domain (remainder filled in from reference TRBV28 and TRBJ1-6): DVKVTQSSRYLVKRTGEKVFLECVQDMDHENMFWYRQDPGLGLRLIYFSYDVKMKEKGDIPEGYSVSREKKERFSLILESASTNQTSMYLCASRTAYNSPLHFGNGTRLTVT.

This rearrangement joins TRBV6-5 to TRBJ2-1; TRBD2 matches at 9 bases. V trimming: 6 bases; J trimming: 7 bases; junction bases outside the gene matches: 10. The germline CDR1 and CDR2 sequences are MNHEY and SVGAGI. The CDR3 totals 15 residues. CDR3 coding DNA: TGTGCCAGCAGGCCCGGCCTAGCGGGAAATAATGAGCAGTTCTTC. Its translation: CASRPGLAGNNEQFF.

This chain joins TRBV27 and TRBJ2-7; TRBD2 matches 10 bases. Germline V gene sequence: CDR1 MNHEY, CDR2 SMNVEV (reference sequence). CDR3 size: 17 residues. The junction had 12 bases not matched to a gene; V was cut back by 2 bases and J by 5 bases. CDR3 sequence (DNA): TGTGCCAGCAGTTTAACCCGAAGCGGGAGGGCTAACGACGAGCAGTACTTC. Translating gives CASSLTRSGRANDEQYF.

The chain employs TRBV5-8 and TRBJ2-7; no clear D. Germline CDR1 SGHTS, CDR2 YDEGEE. Trimming shortened V by 1 base and J by 5 bases, and 13 bases separated the two germline ends. This CDR3 is built from 14 residues. This CDR3 is CASSLSGSIDEQYF. The DNA of the CDR3 is TGTGCCAGCAGCTTGTCCGGTAGTATCGACGAGCAGTACTTC.

The genes are TRBV5-4 and TRBJ1-2, with a weak D call TRBD1 (6 bases). Germline lookup yields CDR1 SGHNT and CDR2 YYREEE (reference sequence). V dropped 2 bases and J dropped 2 bases, with 13 bases sitting between them. The CDR3 is 15 residues long. The CDR3: CASSLMGASNYGYTF. The CDR3 DNA reads as TGTGCCAGCAGCTTAATGGGGGCATCGAACTATGGCTACACCTTC.

The CDR3 sequence is CASSRTGIGETQYF. Written as DNA, the CDR3 is TGCGCCAGCAGTCGAACAGGGATTGGGGAGACCCAGTACTTC. V and J are TRBV10-2 and TRBJ2-5; TRBD1 might be the D (6 bases). Germline-derived CDR1 and CDR2 are WSHSY and SAAADI. The CDR3 contains 14 residues. V gave up 5 bases and J gave up 5 bases, with 15 bases separating them.

This clone was recorded only once. The chain combines TRBV19 with TRBJ2-7; tentative D call: TRBD2 (6 bases). Germline assignment: CDR1 LNHDA and CDR2 SQIVND (reference sequence). This CDR3 contains 13 residues. V lost 3 bases, J lost 5 bases, and 11 bases lay in between. The CDR3 nucleotides are TGTGCCAGTAGTATTCCCGGGAGTAACGAGCAGTACTTC. Encoded protein: CASSIPGSNEQYF.

The rearrangement uses TRBV4-1 and TRBJ2-7; 7 bases line up with TRBD1. With 1 base clipped from V and 2 bases from J, the junction kept 5 bases outside the gene matches. The CDR3 runs to 15 residues. Germline CDR1 and CDR2: MGHRA and YSYEKL. The chain's CDR3 is CASSQGTGQPYEQYF. The DNA of the CDR3 is TGCGCCAGCAGCCAAGGAACGGGACAGCCCTACGAGCAGTACTTC.

V usage is TRBV5-1 and J usage is TRBJ1-4; TRBD1 might be the D (5 bases). The germline gives CDR1 SGHRS, CDR2 YFSETQ. Trimming stripped 2 bases from V and 7 bases from J, with 9 bases between. The CDR3 runs 13 residues. CDR3 sequence: CASSFGHPEKLFF. CDR3 coding DNA: TGCGCCAGCAGCTTCGGACATCCTGAAAAACTGTTTTTT.